These T cell receptor beta chains were read from a single sample in a study of blood T cell repertoires in COVID-19. The table came from immunoSEQ multiplex PCR; TCRdb's copy has only in-frame clones and leaves some out. The table records some 150,000 clones, about 87% of them present only once. Sequencing was done on a sample of peripheral blood. These receptors were obtained from a woman aged 45-65 years with active or convalescent COVID-19. CDR3s include the opening cysteine and the closing phenylalanine or tryptophan. A D gene is named only where the DNA matches it firmly. Clone size, where shown, is once, few, many, or a class for clones that have expanded.

once	TRBV5-1	TRBJ1-2	16	TRBD1	CASSLGLGQGVGGYTF	TGCGCCAGCAGCTTGGGTCTCGGACAGGGGGTTGGGGGCTACACCTTC
-	TRBV4-1	TRBJ2-7	15	-	CASSQRDGSSYEQYF	TGCGCCAGCAGCCAACGGGACGGGAGCTCCTACGAGCAGTACTTC
-	TRBV21-1	TRBJ2-3	20	-	CASSKVLTGGRSSGTDTQYF	TGTGCCAGCAGCAAAGTGTTGACAGGGGGCCGGTCTAGTGGCACAGATACGCAGTATTTT
-	TRBV6-5	TRBJ2-3	12	-	CASSQTADTQYF	TGTGCCAGCAGTCAAACTGCAGATACGCAGTATTTT
few	TRBV28	TRBJ1-3	15	-	CASSLYIQGGNTIYF	TGTGCCAGCAGTTTGTATATCCAGGGAGGAAACACCATATATTTT
-	TRBV6-2/TRBV6-3	TRBJ1-5	13	-	CASSYETYQPQHF	TGTGCCAGCAGTTACGAGACATATCAGCCCCAGCATTTT
few	TRBV28	TRBJ1-1	14	TRBD1	CASSARTGYTEAFF	TGTGCCAGCAGTGCGCGGACAGGGTACACTGAAGCTTTCTTT
-	TRBV6-1	TRBJ1-4	17	-	CASSDEAGIATNEKLFF	TGTGCCAGCAGTGACGAGGCAGGGATTGCAACTAATGAAAAACTGTTTTTT
-	TRBV27	TRBJ1-1	14	-	CASSFSEGDTEAFF	TGTGCCAGCAGTTTCAGCGAGGGGGACACTGAAGCTTTCTTT
-	TRBV7-2	TRBJ2-5	16	-	CASSQLGGGNGETQYF	TGTGCCAGCAGCCAACTAGGAGGGGGCAATGGGGAGACCCAGTACTTC
-	TRBV18	TRBJ1-2	14	-	CASSPPNSPYGYTF	TGTGCCAGCTCACCACCGAACAGCCCTTATGGCTACACCTTC
-	TRBV15	TRBJ1-1	13	-	CATSGQLNTEAFF	TGTGCCACCAGCGGACAATTGAACACTGAAGCTTTCTTT
-	TRBV30	TRBJ1-4	14	-	CAWRLAGAGEKLFF	TGTGCCTGGAGACTGGCGGGGGCGGGAGAAAAACTGTTTTTT
-	TRBV14	TRBJ1-2	16	TRBD1	CASSPPGTGGVWGYTF	TGTGCCAGCAGCCCCCCCGGGACAGGGGGAGTTTGGGGCTACACCTTC
once	TRBV7-9	TRBJ2-1	13	TRBD2	CASSLATDGGEFF	TGTGCCAGCAGCTTAGCGACCGACGGGGGGGAGTTCTTC
-	TRBV28	TRBJ1-3	17	TRBD1	CASSSLRTGGRGNTIYF	TGTGCCAGCAGTTCCCTCCGGACAGGGGGCCGTGGAAACACCATATATTTT
-	TRBV6-4	TRBJ2-7	16	-	CASSAVPQGSSYEQYF	TGTGCCAGCAGTGCCGTCCCACAGGGCAGCTCCTACGAGCAGTACTTC
-	TRBV6-5	TRBJ2-7	13	-	CASIKTGTYEQYF	TGTGCCAGCATAAAAACAGGGACCTACGAGCAGTACTTC
-	TRBV6-6	TRBJ1-1	16	TRBD1	CATTTGTKSPYTEAFF	TGTGCCACCACGACAGGGACGAAGAGCCCGTATACTGAAGCTTTCTTT
-	TRBV6-2/TRBV6-3	TRBJ1-5	17	TRBD1	CASSYYRGRDSNQPQHF	TGTGCCAGCAGTTACTACAGGGGGAGGGATAGCAATCAGCCCCAGCATTTT
-	TRBV7-3	TRBJ2-3	15	-	CASSVLGQSTDTQYF	TGTGCCAGCAGCGTACTTGGACAGAGCACAGATACGCAGTATTTT
-	TRBV28	TRBJ1-2	13	-	CASSPDRSHGYTF	TGTGCCAGCAGCCCCGACAGGAGCCATGGCTACACCTTC
-	TRBV9	TRBJ2-5	13	-	CASSSEVLETQYF	TGTGCCAGCAGCTCGGAGGTTCTGGAGACCCAGTACTTC
-	TRBV18	TRBJ1-4	14	-	CASSLDRRNEKLFF	TGTGCCAGCTCCCTTGACAGGAGAAATGAAAAACTGTTTTTT
-	TRBV6-5	TRBJ1-2	13	-	CASSYGGVGGYTF	TGTGCCAGCAGTTACGGAGGTGTCGGAGGCTACACCTTC
few	TRBV7-8	TRBJ1-5	12	-	CASSLVNQPQHF	TGTGCCAGCAGCTTAGTAAATCAGCCCCAGCATTTT
-	TRBV13	TRBJ1-2	14	TRBD1	CASSLRQGEHGYTF	TGTGCCAGCAGCTTAAGACAGGGGGAACATGGCTACACCTTC
-	TRBV7-8	TRBJ1-1	16	TRBD1	CASSLADRGLGTEVFF	TGTGCCAGCAGCTTAGCAGACAGGGGGCTCGGGACTGAAGTTTTCTTT
-	TRBV7-2	TRBJ2-1	14	-	CASSYGLAYNEQFF	TGTGCCAGCAGCTATGGGTTAGCGTACAATGAGCAGTTCTTC
once	TRBV2	TRBJ2-2	16	TRBD2	CASSGEGQANTGELFF	TGTGCCAGCAGTGGGGAGGGGCAGGCGAACACCGGGGAGCTGTTTTTT
-	TRBV5-8	TRBJ1-2	15	-	CASSLGGRYSYGYTF	TGTGCCAGCAGCTTAGGGGGTCGGTATAGCTATGGCTACACCTTC
-	TRBV5-5	TRBJ1-4	14	TRBD1	CASSSLASRTGDVF	TGTGCCAGCAGCTCGTTGGCCTCGAGGACAGGCGATGTTTTT
-	TRBV7-2	TRBJ1-5	14	-	CASSLEGANQPQHF	TGTGCCAGCAGCTTAGAGGGAGCCAATCAGCCCCAGCATTTT
-	TRBV3-1/TRBV3-2	TRBJ1-3	16	TRBD1	CASSQAGGPSGNTIYF	TGTGCCAGCAGCCAAGCAGGGGGCCCCTCTGGAAACACCATATATTTT
-	TRBV5-1	TRBJ2-6	14	-	CASSSEVGANVLTF	TGCGCCAGCAGCTCCGAGGTTGGGGCCAACGTCCTGACTTTC
-	TRBV28	TRBJ1-4	15	TRBD1	CASSLPGTGAEKLFF	TGTGCCAGCAGTTTACCCGGGACAGGGGCCGAAAAACTGTTTTTT
-	TRBV4-3	TRBJ1-2	12	TRBD1	CASSLTGYGYTF	TGCGCCAGCAGCCTGACAGGGTATGGCTACACCTTC
-	TRBV24-1	TRBJ2-4	15	-	CATSDPRMERDIQYF	TGTGCCACCAGTGATCCCCGGATGGAGAGGGACATTCAGTACTTC
-	TRBV6-2/TRBV6-3	TRBJ2-5	12	-	CASSPTEETQYF	TGTGCCAGCAGTCCAACAGAAGAGACCCAGTACTTC
-	TRBV19	TRBJ1-5	18	-	CASSINPGHSTKGQPQHF	TGTGCCAGTAGTATTAACCCGGGACACTCAACCAAAGGGCAGCCCCAGCATTTT
few	TRBV7-2	TRBJ1-6	15	-	CASSLLKGGIQSLHF	TGTGCCAGCAGCTTGCTTAAAGGCGGGATTCAATCCCTCCACTTT
-	TRBV5-1	TRBJ2-2	16	-	CASSFPDSFTTGELFF	TGCGCCAGCAGTTTCCCGGACAGTTTCACCACCGGGGAGCTGTTTTTT
-	TRBV12-3/TRBV12-4	TRBJ1-2	12	-	CASSLSIIGYTF	TGTGCCAGCAGCCTAAGCATTATTGGCTACACCTTC
-	TRBV28	TRBJ1-2	15	-	CASSLGESIHYGYTF	TGTGCCAGCAGTTTGGGAGAATCTATCCACTATGGCTACACCTTC